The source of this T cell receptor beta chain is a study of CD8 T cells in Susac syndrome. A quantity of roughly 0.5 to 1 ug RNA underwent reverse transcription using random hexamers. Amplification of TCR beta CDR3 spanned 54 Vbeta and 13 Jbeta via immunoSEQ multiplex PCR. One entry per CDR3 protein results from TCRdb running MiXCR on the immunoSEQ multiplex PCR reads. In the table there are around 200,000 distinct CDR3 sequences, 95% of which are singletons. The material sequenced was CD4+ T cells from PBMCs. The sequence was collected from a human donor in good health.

The CDR3 nucleotides read TGTGCCAGCAGCGTAGGGGTCCAGGGACTTCGAGAGGTGCATGAGCAGTTCTTC. Translating gives CASSVGVQGLREVHEQFF. The genes are TRBV9 and TRBJ2-1; possibly TRBD2 for D (6 bases). With 0 bases removed from V and 8 bases from J, the gap between germline ends came to 24 bases. Germline-derived CDR1 and CDR2 are SGDLS and YYNGEE. The CDR3 consists of 18 residues.